This T cell receptor beta chain was recovered during a study of cytomegalovirus exposure and HLA in healthy donors. To note about this clone: Its antigen is not known.

Germline V gene lookup returns CDR1 MGHRA and CDR2 YSYEKL. This CDR3 spans 16 amino acids. Amplification used 60 Vbeta primers and 13 Jbeta primers. Sequenced by immunoSEQ multiplex PCR; TCRdb stores in-frame clones only, minus some. Its clone listing holds 70,000 or so clones. The study's findings and limits: Immune exposure data for these donors was limited to CMV serostatus.

The V gene is TRBV4-1, the J gene TRBJ2-5; possible D gene TRBD1, 6 bases. The end of the DNA aligns better with TRBJ2-7, so the J call may be wrong. The sequenced sample was PBMCs. The receptor was isolated from a boy between 10 and 17 years old in good health and CMV-seronegative. DNA for the CDR3: TGCGCCAGCAGCCCTGGGTTACTGGACAGCCGACACGAGCAGTACTTC. Translated, it gives CASSPGLLDSRHEQYF.